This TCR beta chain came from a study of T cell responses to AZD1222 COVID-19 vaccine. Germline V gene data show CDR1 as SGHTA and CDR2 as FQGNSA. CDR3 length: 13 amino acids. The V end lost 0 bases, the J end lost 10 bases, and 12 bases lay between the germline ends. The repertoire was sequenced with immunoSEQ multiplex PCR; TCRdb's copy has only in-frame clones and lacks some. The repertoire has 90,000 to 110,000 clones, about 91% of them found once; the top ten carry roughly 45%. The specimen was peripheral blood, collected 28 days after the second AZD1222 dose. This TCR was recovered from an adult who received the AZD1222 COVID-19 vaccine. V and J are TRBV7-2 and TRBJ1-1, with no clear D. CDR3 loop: CASSLALGDAAFF. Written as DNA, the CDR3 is TGTGCCAGCAGCTTAGCTTTGGGTGATGCAGCTTTCTTT.